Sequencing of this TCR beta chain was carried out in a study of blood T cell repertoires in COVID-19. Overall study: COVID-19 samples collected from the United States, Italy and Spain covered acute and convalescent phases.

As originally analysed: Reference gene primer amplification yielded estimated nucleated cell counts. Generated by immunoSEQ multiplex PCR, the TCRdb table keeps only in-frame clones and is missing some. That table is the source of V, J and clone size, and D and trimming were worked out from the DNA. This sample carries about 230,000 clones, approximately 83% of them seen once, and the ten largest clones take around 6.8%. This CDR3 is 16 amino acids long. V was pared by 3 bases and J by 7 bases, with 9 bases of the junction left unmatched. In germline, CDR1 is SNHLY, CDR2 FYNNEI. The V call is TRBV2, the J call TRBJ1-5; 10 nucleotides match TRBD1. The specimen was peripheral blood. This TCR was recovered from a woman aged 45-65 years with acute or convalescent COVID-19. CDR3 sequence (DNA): TGTGCCAGCAGTGATGAACCGGGACAGGGGTGGCAGCCCCAGCATTTT. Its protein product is CASSDEPGQGWQPQHF. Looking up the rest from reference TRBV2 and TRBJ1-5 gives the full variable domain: EPEVTQTPSHQVTQMGQEVILRCVPISNHLYFYWYRQILGQKVEFLVSFYNNEISEKSEIFDDQFSVERPDGSNFTLKIRSTKLEDSAMYFCASSDEPGQGWQPQHFGDGTRLSIL.